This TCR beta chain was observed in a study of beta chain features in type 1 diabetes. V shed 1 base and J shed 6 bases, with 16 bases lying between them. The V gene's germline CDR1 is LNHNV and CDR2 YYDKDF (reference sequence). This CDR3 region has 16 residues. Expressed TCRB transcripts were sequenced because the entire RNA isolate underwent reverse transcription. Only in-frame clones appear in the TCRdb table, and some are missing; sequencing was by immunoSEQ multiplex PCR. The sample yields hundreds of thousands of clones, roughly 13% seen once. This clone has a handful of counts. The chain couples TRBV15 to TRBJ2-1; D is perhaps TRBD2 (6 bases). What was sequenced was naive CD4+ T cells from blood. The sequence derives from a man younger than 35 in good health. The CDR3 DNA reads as TGTGCCACCAGCAGAGGGGCAGGGACTTTCAGCAATGAGCAGTTCTTC. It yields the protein CATSRGAGTFSNEQFF.